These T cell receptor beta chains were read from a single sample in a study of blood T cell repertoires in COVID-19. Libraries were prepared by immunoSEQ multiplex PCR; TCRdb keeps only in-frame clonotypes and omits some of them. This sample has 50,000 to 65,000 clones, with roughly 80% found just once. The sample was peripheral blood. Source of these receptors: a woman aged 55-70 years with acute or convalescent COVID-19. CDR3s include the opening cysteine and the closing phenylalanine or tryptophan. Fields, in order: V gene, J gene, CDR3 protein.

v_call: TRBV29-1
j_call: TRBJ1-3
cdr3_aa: CSVAGFGNTIYF

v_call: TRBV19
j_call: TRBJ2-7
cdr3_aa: CASSTHGGTSGRAYEQYF

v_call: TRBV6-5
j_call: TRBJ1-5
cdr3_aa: CASSPARLNQPQHF

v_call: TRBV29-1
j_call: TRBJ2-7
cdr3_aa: CSVEEGAGEQYF

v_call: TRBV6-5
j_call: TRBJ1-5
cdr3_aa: CASSLTGQGQPQHF

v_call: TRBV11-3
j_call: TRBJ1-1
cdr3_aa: CASSPGQGAVEAFF

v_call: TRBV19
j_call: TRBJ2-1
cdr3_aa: CASTLTGTVYNEQFF

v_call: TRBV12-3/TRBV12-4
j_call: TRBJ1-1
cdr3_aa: CASRGRAREAFF

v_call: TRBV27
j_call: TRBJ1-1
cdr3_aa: CASNEYRGDTEAFF

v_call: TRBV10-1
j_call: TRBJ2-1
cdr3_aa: CASSESLAGVYNEQFF

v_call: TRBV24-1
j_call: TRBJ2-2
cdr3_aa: CATQQQTGVTGELFF

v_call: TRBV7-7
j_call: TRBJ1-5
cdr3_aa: CASSQVRGGGNQPQHF

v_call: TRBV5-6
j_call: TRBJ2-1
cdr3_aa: CASSRGQGARNEQFF

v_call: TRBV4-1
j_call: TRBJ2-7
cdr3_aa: CASSQGDRGSFYEQYF

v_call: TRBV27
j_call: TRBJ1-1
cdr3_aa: CASSLGPLNTEAFF

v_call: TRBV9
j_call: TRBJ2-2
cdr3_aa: CASSVRDRATGELFF

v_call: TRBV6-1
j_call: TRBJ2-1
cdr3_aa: CASSEMGLAGIGQFF

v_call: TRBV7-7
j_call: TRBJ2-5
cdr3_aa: CASSLNREGETQYF

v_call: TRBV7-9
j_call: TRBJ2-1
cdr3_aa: CASSSGSTYEQFF

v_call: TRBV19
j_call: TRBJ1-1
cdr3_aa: CASSLTLGTGGRWGAFF

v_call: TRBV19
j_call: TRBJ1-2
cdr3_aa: CASSIGTGAGYTF

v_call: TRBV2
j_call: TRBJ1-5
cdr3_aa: CASSESGFLYSNQPQHF

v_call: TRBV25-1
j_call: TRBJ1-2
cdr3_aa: CASSVRGASYGYTF

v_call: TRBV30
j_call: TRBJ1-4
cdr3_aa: CAWSVGGIYGEKLFF

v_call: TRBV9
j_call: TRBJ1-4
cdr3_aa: CASSAQTGLNEKLFF

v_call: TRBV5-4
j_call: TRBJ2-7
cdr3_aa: CASSLGDPNEQYF

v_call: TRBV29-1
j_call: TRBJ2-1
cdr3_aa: CSVVPGLAGGNGQFF

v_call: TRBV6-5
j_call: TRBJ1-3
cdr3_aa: CASSYGQSSGNTIYF

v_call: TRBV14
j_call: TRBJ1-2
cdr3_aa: CASSQGTAGMYGYTF

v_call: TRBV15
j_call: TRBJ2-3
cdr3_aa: CATSRDRAGSGNTDTQYF

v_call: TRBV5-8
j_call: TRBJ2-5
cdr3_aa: CASSSTGVPLKGETQYF

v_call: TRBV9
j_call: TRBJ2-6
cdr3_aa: CASSVVETGSSGANVLTF

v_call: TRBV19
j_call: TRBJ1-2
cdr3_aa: CASKLPGTGGLVGVYGYTF

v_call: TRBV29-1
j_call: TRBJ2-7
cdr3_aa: CSVAGPDEQYF

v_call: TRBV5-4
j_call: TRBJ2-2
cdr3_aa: CASSHGGQGGNTGELFF

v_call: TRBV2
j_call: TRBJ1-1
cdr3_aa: CASTQGEGTEAFF

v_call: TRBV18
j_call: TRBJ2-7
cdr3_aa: CASSPSLAGVIEQYF

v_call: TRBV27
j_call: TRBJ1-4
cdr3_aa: CASSPRGGLPTTNEKLFF

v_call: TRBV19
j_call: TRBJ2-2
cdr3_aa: CASSSSGLAGGRNTGELFF

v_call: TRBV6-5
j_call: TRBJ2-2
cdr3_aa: CASRPGAVDTGELFF

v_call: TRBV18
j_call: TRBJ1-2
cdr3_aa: CASSAQGSNYGYTF